This TCR delta chain was sequenced during a study of gamma-delta T cells after stem cell transplantation. TCRdb redid clone calling on the RT-PCR reads using CATT. The sample carries approximately 2,700 delta-chain clones, roughly a fifth recorded once. In the case of this clone: This DNA translates differently at residue 14 from the TCRdb protein, which is that of a much larger clone; a read error is likely, and the protein shown is the DNA's own translation.

The CDR3 is 17 residues long. Germline loops: CDR1 GEAIGNYY, CDR2 EKD. This TCR came from a human donor. It is not recorded whose cells these are; they may come from a transplant donor. Input material: gamma-delta T cells. The chain joins TRDV2 to TRDJ1; D remains unclear. The CDR3 region is CACDTVARFRDTDRLIF. CDR3 nucleotide sequence: TGTGCCTGTGACACGGTCGCAAGGTTTCGAGACACCGATAGACTCATCTTT.